This T cell receptor (beta chain) appears in the sequencing data of a study of blood T cells in healthy people across ages. Study-wide results and limits: Any conclusive comparison of naive versus antigen-experienced cells was prevented by using unsorted PBMCs. A strong correlation between TCR beta diversity and naive T cell percentage was seen.

Sample donors were healthy Caucasian individuals that came from Russia, aged roughly 6 to 95. Each donor supplied roughly 9 milliliters of peripheral blood. This clonotype has more than one count but fewer than ten. What it binds is unknown. A second PCR of 7 to 11 cycles used a sample-barcoded 5' primer and a J-beta primer mix. Using its own MiXCR run on the 5' RACE reads, TCRdb lists one record per CDR3 protein. The table lists about 940,000 distinct CDR3 sequences, 40% to 60% of them singletons, with 13% in the top ten. V gave up 6 bases and J gave up 5 bases; unmatched junction bases: 4. The CDR3 length is 13 residues. From germline, CDR1 is MNHNY and CDR2 SVGAGI (reference sequence).

The origin of this receptor is a man under 40 in good health. The sequenced sample was blood. V gene TRBV6-6 combines with J gene TRBJ1-1; 9 bases align to TRBD1. The CDR3 protein is CASSAGQGTEAFF. CDR3 DNA sequence: TGTGCCAGCAGCGCGGGACAGGGTACTGAAGCTTTCTTT.